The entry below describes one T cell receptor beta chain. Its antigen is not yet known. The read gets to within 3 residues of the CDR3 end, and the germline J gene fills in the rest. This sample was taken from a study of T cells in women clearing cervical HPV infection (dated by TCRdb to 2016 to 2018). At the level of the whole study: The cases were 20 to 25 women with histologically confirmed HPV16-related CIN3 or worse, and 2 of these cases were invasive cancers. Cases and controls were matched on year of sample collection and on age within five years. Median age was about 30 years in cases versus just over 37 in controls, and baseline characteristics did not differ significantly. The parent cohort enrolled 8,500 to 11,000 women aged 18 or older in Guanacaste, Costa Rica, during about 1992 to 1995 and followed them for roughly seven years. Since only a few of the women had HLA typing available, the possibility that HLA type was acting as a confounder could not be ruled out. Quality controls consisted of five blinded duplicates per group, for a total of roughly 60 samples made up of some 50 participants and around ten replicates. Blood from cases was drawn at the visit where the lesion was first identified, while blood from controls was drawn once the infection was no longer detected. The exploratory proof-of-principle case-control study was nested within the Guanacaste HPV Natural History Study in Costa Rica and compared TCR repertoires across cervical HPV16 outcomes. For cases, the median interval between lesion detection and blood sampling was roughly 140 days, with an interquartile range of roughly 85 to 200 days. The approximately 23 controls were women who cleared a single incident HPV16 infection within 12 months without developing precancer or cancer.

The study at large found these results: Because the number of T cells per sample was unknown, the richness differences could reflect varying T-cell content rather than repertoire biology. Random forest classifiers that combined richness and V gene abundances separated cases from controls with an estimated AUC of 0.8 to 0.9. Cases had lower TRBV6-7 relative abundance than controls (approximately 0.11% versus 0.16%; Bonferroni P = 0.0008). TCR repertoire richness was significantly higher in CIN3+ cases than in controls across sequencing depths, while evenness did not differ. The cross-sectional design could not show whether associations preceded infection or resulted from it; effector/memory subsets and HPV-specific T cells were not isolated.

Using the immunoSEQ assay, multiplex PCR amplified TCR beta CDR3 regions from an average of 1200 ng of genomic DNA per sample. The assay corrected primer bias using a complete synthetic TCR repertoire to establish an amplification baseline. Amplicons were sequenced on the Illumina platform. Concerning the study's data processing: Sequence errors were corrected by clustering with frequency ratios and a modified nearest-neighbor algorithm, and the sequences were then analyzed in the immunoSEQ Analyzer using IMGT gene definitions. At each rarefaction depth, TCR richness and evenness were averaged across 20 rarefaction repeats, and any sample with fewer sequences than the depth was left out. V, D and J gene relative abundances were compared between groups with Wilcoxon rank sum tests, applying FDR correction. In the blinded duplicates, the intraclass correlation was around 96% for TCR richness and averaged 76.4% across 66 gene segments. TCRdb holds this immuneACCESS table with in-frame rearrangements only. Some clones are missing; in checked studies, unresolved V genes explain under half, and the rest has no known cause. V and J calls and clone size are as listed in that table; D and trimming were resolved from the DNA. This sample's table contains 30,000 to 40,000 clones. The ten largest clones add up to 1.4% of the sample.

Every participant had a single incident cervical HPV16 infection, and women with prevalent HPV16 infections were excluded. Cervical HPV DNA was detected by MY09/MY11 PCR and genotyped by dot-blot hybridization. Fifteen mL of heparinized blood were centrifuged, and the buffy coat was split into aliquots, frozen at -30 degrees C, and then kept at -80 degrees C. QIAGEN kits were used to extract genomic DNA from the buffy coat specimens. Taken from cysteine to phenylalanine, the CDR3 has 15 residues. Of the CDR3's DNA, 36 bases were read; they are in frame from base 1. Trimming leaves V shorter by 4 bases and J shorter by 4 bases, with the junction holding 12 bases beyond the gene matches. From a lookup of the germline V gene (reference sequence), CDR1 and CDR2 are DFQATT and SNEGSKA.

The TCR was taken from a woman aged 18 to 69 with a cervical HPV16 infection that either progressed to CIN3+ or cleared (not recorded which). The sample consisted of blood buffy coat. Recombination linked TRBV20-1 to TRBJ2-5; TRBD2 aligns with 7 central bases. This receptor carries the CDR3 CSATRGAGVAETQYF. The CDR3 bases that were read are TGCAGTGCTACCCGAGGGGCGGGGGTTGCAGAGACC.